This TCR beta chain was sequenced in a study of blood T cell repertoires in COVID-19 (dated by TCRdb to the early 2020s). Study-level background: The collaborator samples originated in the United States, Italy and Spain and spanned the acute and convalescent phases of COVID-19. The material from the prospective study consisted of cDNA or gDNA derived from T cells, B-cell-depleted T cells, or PBMCs. Deeply sampled blood TCRbeta repertoires from subjects exposed to, actively infected with, or recovered from COVID-19 were included in the dataset. The repertoires were made available in a free public database intended to serve as a resource for research on the immune response to SARS-CoV-2. The samples were drawn from the first 160 participants of the ongoing ImmuneRACE study and from some 1,300 subjects provided by 6 global collaborators. The sample metadata nearly always contained a de-identified subject ID, COVID-19 status, age in years and sex. Where available, HLA class I and class II types were taken from metadata supplied by the sample provider and were not determined by assay-based typing.

The germline V gene supplies CDR1 MDHEN and CDR2 SYDVKM. Its CDR3 holds 15 amino acids, cysteine through phenylalanine. CDR3 DNA only is kept here, 45 bases in frame from base 1. Between the V and J ends, shortened by 6 bases and 2 bases respectively, the junction contains 14 bases. TCRbeta CDR3 regions were amplified from genomic DNA by means of the immunoSEQ Assay, a bias-controlled multiplex PCR. On the study's bioinformatics: The number of nucleated cells in each sample was estimated from the amplification of reference gene primers within the assay. To quantify the absolute abundance of each unique TCRbeta CDR3 rearrangement, sequence reads were collapsed and filtered. Productive Simpson clonality was computed per sample as the square root of Simpson's diversity index over productive rearrangements. In TCRdb, the immuneACCESS table is reduced to in-frame sequences with V and J assigned. These tables do not hold every clone; where another copy was compared, an unresolved V gene accounts for under half, and the others remain unexplained. V, J and clone size are taken as reported in that table, and D and trimming were inferred from the DNA itself. Across this sample there are fewer than 85,000 clones, with over 65% seen only once. The ten largest clones represent about 3.8% of the sample.

Broad study findings and their caveats: How much clinical and demographic metadata was included differed by source and by participant, and the metadata was provided uncurated.

Regarding this clone: Its antigen is not yet known. Base-call qualities are not available, and no considerably larger clone is one nucleotide away.

The collaborating institutions used their own protocols to collect whole blood in K2EDTA tubes. For TCRbeta analysis, collaborators shipped samples in one of three forms: frozen whole blood, isolated PBMCs, or DNA extracted from either of those sample types. This chain is built from TRBV28 and TRBJ1-5, with a tentative D gene TRBD1 over 6 matching bases. The clonotype originates from a woman in her sixties or seventies with acute or convalescent COVID-19. Sequencing used peripheral blood. The sequence in DNA is TGTGCCAGCAGCCTCGGCAGGGGAGGCAATCAGCCCCAGCATTTT. Its amino acids are CASSLGRGGNQPQHF.